This record looks at one T cell receptor (beta chain) sequence and its context. Its matching antigen is unknown. The data were obtained in a study of T cell clonality in common variable immunodeficiency. Study observations and caveats: CVID subjects showed higher TCRbeta clonality than healthy controls. The cause of increased CVID clonality remains unclear without subpopulation sequencing. Fewer TCRbeta clones were shared among CVID subjects than controls.

Sequencing used immunoSEQ multiplex PCR; TCRdb keeps in-frame clones, though not all of them. The sample is made up of some 50,000 clones, none counted only once. The source of this sequence is a person aged 18-69 years in good health. Input material: peripheral blood mononuclear cells.

CDR3 DNA (partial): TGTGCCAGCAGCCAAGGCGGCAAAGAGACC. It translates to CASSQGGKET. Given in full, the CDR3 is CASSQGGKETAFF. The chain couples TRBV6-2 or TRBV6-3 to TRBJ1-1; D is uncertain. With the read ending 3 residues before the CDR3 end, the germline J gene is used to fill in that end. The CDR3 length is 13 residues. Germline loops: CDR1 MNHEY, CDR2 SVGEGT.